These 17 T cell receptor beta chains came from one sample sequenced in a study of control samples from healthy donors and cancer patients. Sequencing was performed with immunoSEQ multiplex PCR; in TCRdb, only in-frame clones are kept and a portion is missing. The top ten clones hold 4% of a sample with some 79,000 clones, roughly 87% of them seen once. Sample: blood. The receptors were sampled from a woman in her 50s in good health.

The rearrangement joins TRBV24-1 to TRBJ2-3; 8 bases fit TRBD1. In germline, CDR1 is KGHDR, CDR2 SFDVKD. Trimming removed 4 bases from V and 0 bases from J; junction bases left unmatched: 2. The length of the CDR3 is 15 residues. CDR3 protein: CATSEGTGSTDTQYF. The CDR3 bases are TGTGCCACCAGTGAAGGGACAGGTAGCACAGATACGCAGTATTTT.

This chain links TRBV2 with TRBJ1-4, with TRBD1 matching over 7 bases. V gave up 7 bases and J gave up 5 bases; unmatched junction bases: 10. The CDR3 sequence is 15 residues long. CDR1 and CDR2 (germline): SNHLY, FYNNEI. For the CDR3, the DNA is TGTGCCAGCACCCCCTTGGGGACAGTAAATGAAAAACTGTTTTTT. It translates to CASTPLGTVNEKLFF.

This chain connects TRBV5-1 to TRBJ1-1, with 10 bases fitting TRBD1. CDR3 size: 14 residues. The trim removed 4 bases at V and 6 bases at J, leaving 6 bases unmatched. Germline V gene sequence: CDR1 SGHRS, CDR2 YFSETQ. The CDR3: CASSRRDRGAEAFF. The CDR3 DNA reads TGCGCCAGCAGCCGCCGGGACAGGGGTGCTGAAGCTTTCTTT.

This clone was recorded once. V is TRBV18 and J is TRBJ1-5; 7 bases match TRBD1. CDR1 and CDR2 (germline): KGHSH, LQKENI. Trimming cost V 3 bases and J 4 bases; bases outside gene matches: 6. The length of the CDR3 is 15 residues. The CDR3, as DNA: TGTGCCAGCTCACCGCTACAGGGGTGGAATCAGCCCCAGCATTTT. The encoded protein is CASSPLQGWNQPQHF. The whole variable domain, filled in from reference TRBV18 and TRBJ1-5, reads NAGVMQNPRHLVRRRGQEARLRCSPMKGHSHVYWYRQLPEEGLKFMVYLQKENIIDESGMPKERFSAEFPKEGPSILRIQQVVRGDSAAYFCASSPLQGWNQPQHFGDGTRLSIL.

The chain couples TRBV9 to TRBJ2-1, with 9 bases aligning to TRBD2. Trimming removed 2 bases from V and 9 bases from J; junction bases left unmatched: 6. The CDR3 has 14 amino acids. The germline V gene encodes CDR1 SGDLS and CDR2 YYNGEE. In nucleotides, the CDR3 is TGTGCCAGCAGCGTTAGCGGGAGTTTCAGTGAGCAGTTCTTC. It specifies CASSVSGSFSEQFF.

The chain combines TRBV18 with TRBJ2-7, with a possible D match to TRBD1 (5 bases). The ends were cut back, 3 bases at V and 3 bases at J, with 9 bases in the middle. CDR1 and CDR2 from the germline V gene are KGHSH and LQKENI. CDR3 size: 13 residues. The CDR3 is CASSPMDNYEQYF. The DNA for the CDR3 is TGTGCCAGCTCACCGATGGACAACTACGAGCAGTACTTC. The full variable domain, with the rest looked up from reference TRBV18 and TRBJ2-7, is NAGVMQNPRHLVRRRGQEARLRCSPMKGHSHVYWYRQLPEEGLKFMVYLQKENIIDESGMPKERFSAEFPKEGPSILRIQQVVRGDSAAYFCASSPMDNYEQYFGPGTRLTVT.

Worth noting for this clone: The same CDR3 arises from other DNA sequences in this sample as well. The CDR3 is CASSFQGYEQYF. DNA for the CDR3: TGCGCCAGCAGCTTTCAAGGTTACGAGCAGTACTTC. The chain has TRBV5-1 and TRBJ2-7; D unclear. CDR3 length equals 12 residues. V was trimmed by 2 bases and J by 4 bases, leaving 7 bases between them. Germline V gene sequence: CDR1 SGHRS, CDR2 YFSETQ.

The chain joins TRBV25-1 to TRBJ2-3, with a possible D match to TRBD1 (7 bases). The V end lost 3 bases, the J end lost 6 bases, and 16 bases lay between the germline ends. CDR1 and CDR2 (germline): MGHDK, SYGVNS. This CDR3 has 15 amino acids. The CDR3 DNA is TGTGCCAGCAGTGACGGGACCCAGGGGGGCGATACGCAGTATTTT. Translation gives CASSDGTQGGDTQYF. The entire variable domain, with the rest obtained from reference TRBV25-1 and TRBJ2-3, is as follows: EADIYQTPRYLVIGTGKKITLECSQTMGHDKMYWYQQDPGMELHLIHYSYGVNSTEKGDLSSESTVSRIRTEHFPLTLESARPSHTSQYLCASSDGTQGGDTQYFGPGTRLTVL.

This rearrangement joins TRBV19 to TRBJ1-6; D gene unclear. Per germline, CDR1 LNHDA and CDR2 SQIVND (reference sequence). This CDR3 has 13 amino acids. V was trimmed by 6 bases and J by 4 bases, leaving 7 bases between them. The CDR3 DNA reads TGTGCCAGTAGCCCGGAGTATAATTCACCCCTCCACTTT. Protein: CASSPEYNSPLHF.

V and J are TRBV10-3 and TRBJ2-2; 7 nucleotides agree with TRBD2. CDR1 is ENHRY and CDR2 is SYGVKD in the germline V gene. This CDR3 comprises 13 residues. V lost 6 bases and J lost 6; bases outside the gene matches: 4. The CDR3: CAISRDYAGELFF. CDR3 DNA sequence: TGTGCCATCAGCCGGGACTACGCCGGGGAGCTGTTTTTT.

This clone was seen a handful of times. The chain links TRBV6-2 or TRBV6-3 to TRBJ1-2; D uncertain. This CDR3 region has 12 residues. V was pared by 2 bases and J by 3 bases, with 4 bases between. Per the germline V gene, CDR1 is MNHEY and CDR2 is SVGEGT. The CDR3 protein is CASSYPYYGYTF. The CDR3 nucleotides are TGTGCCAGCAGTTACCCATACTATGGCTACACCTTC.

This clone was observed a few times. The V and J genes are TRBV27 and TRBJ2-1; the match to TRBD1 covers 9 bases. V trimming: 3 bases; J trimming: 1 base; junction bases outside the gene matches: 1. Germline CDR1 MNHEY, CDR2 SMNVEV (reference sequence). This CDR3 spans 15 amino acids. CDR3 coding DNA: TGTGCCAGCAGTTTGGACAGGGGATCCTACAATGAGCAGTTCTTC. This gives the protein CASSLDRGSYNEQFF.

This rearrangement joins TRBV19 to TRBJ2-5, with 13 bases lining up with TRBD2. The V gene's germline CDR1 is LNHDA and CDR2 SQIVND (reference sequence). Trimming removed 7 bases from V and 5 bases from J; junction bases left unmatched: 7. This CDR3 region has 15 residues. In DNA, the CDR3 is TGTGCCAGTAAAGTAGGACTAGCGGGAGCCGAGACCCAGTACTTC. The encoded protein is CASKVGLAGAETQYF.

The chain uses TRBV5-1 and TRBJ2-7; D may be TRBD1 (6 bases). V lost 0 bases and J 5 bases, leaving 15 bases between the germline ends. Germline V gene sequence: CDR1 SGHRS, CDR2 YFSETQ. CDR3 length equals 15 residues. The CDR3 coding sequence is TGCGCCAGCAGCTTGGCCATGACAGGTTCCGACGAGCAGTACTTC. Translated, it gives CASSLAMTGSDEQYF.

This rearrangement joins TRBV6-5 to TRBJ1-1, with 7 bases fitting TRBD1. CDR3 length equals 13 residues. Trimming cost V 4 bases and J 3 bases; bases outside gene matches: 2. Germline values: CDR1 MNHEY, CDR2 SVGAGI. CDR3 amino acids: CASSLQGYTEAFF. DNA for the CDR3: TGTGCCAGCAGTTTACAGGGGTACACTGAAGCTTTCTTT.

The DNA for the CDR3 is TGTGCCAGCAGCCAAGACGACAGAAGGCCGAGCTACACCTTC. It yields the protein CASSQDDRRPSYTF. V and J are TRBV3-1 (or the pseudogene TRBV3-2) and TRBJ1-2, with D possibly TRBD1 on 5 matching bases. This CDR3 is 14 amino acids long. Trimming left V 0 bases short and J 9 bases short, with 14 bases between. From germline, CDR1 is LGHDT and CDR2 YNNKEL (reference sequence).

The chain combines TRBV7-9 with TRBJ1-1; tentative D call: TRBD1 (5 bases). The germline CDR1 and CDR2 sequences are SEHNR and FQNEAQ (reference sequence). The ends were cut back, 1 base at V and 3 bases at J, with 9 bases in the middle. The CDR3 is 14 residues long. The CDR3 bases are TGTGCCAGCAGCTTAGAAGGGGACCACACTGAAGCTTTCTTT. This sequence encodes CASSLEGDHTEAFF.